This T cell receptor beta chain is from a study of T cells in Graves' hyperthyroidism and ophthalmopathy. The CDR3 runs 15 residues. Germline V gives CDR1 SGHNT, CDR2 YYREEE (reference sequence). Template material for amplifying TCR beta CDR3 regions consisted of RNA transcripts. A first-round RT-PCR of the TCR CDR3 used the HTBI primer set. TCRdb re-called the multiplex PCR reads through MiXCR, storing one row per CDR3 protein. The sample shows 400,000 to 600,000 distinct CDR3 sequences, around 16% of them seen only once. A note on this clonotype: One junction end does not reproduce the germline sequence, and a read error may be involved.

The sequenced sample was blood. The V and J genes are TRBV5-4 and TRBJ2-1; maybe TRBD2 (7 bases). The source is a woman in her 30s with Graves' ophthalmopathy. CDR3 DNA: TGTGCCAGCAGCTCAGGACTAGGGGGATACAATGGGCAGTTCTTC. Protein product: CASSSGLGGYNGQFF.